The present T cell receptor beta chain was sequenced within a study of blood T cell repertoires in COVID-19. Study-level background: PBMCs, B-cell-depleted T cells, or T cells provided the cDNA or gDNA that made up the material.

This clone was seen just once. Germline CDR1 is SGHDT and CDR2 is YYEEEE. After removal of 4 bases from V and 7 bases from J, the junction contained 9 bases not matched to a gene. This CDR3 region has 15 residues. The authors' processing: Quantification of nucleated cells was approximated via reference gene primer amplification. The protocol was immunoSEQ multiplex PCR, while the TCRdb copy is restricted to in-frame clones and leaves out a portion. Clone size and the V and J calls come from that table; the DNA yielded D and trimming. The sample lists 250,000 to 350,000 clones; around 89% were seen once.

The genes are TRBV5-6 and TRBJ1-5, with 9 bases that match TRBD1. The sequencing sample was made of peripheral blood. The clonotype comes from a woman in her sixties or seventies with acute or convalescent COVID-19. CDR3 DNA: TGTGCCAGCAGCCGACAGGGGGGATTAGGGCAGCCCCAGCATTTT. Translating gives CASSRQGGLGQPQHF.